The 25 T cell receptor beta chains in this list originate from one sample, sequenced in a study of cytomegalovirus exposure and HLA in healthy donors. Use of 60 Vbeta and 13 Jbeta primers characterized the PCR. Profiled with immunoSEQ multiplex PCR; TCRdb holds only in-frame clones, not every one. Found here are over 60,000 clones, 75% of them singletons; the top ten hold almost 7.5%. Sequencing used PBMCs. Source of these receptors: a woman in her 30s in good health and CMV-seropositive.

The V call is TRBV5-6, the J call TRBJ1-2; 7 nucleotides line up with TRBD1. The germline V gene has CDR1 SGHDT and CDR2 YYEEEE. CDR3 length: 12 residues. The V segment lost 3 bases and the J segment 8 bases; nucleotides outside the gene matches: 4. The CDR3 DNA is TGTGCCAGCAGCTACAGGGGTCAAGGCTACACCTTC. Its protein product is CASSYRGQGYTF.

About this clone itself: One junction end does not reproduce the germline sequence, and a read error may be involved. This chain joins TRBV7-7 and TRBJ2-2; D is ambiguous. From germline, CDR1 is SSHAT and CDR2 FNYEAQ (reference sequence). The CDR3 covers 14 residues. Here the CDR3 reads CASSLQFGTGELFF. The CDR3 region has the DNA TGTGCTAGCAGCCTCCAGTTCGGGACCGGGGAGCTGTTTTTT.

The rearrangement uses TRBV29-1 and TRBJ1-2, with 7 positions matching TRBD1. The V segment lost 6 bases and the J segment 4 bases; nucleotides outside the gene matches: 8. Germline CDR1 SQVTM, CDR2 ANQGSEA. The CDR3 sequence is 13 residues long. This chain's CDR3 is CSVAGGGTYGYTF. Here the CDR3 DNA reads TGCAGCGTGGCCGGAGGGGGCACCTATGGCTACACCTTC.

The chain couples TRBV27 to TRBJ2-7; 12 bases match TRBD2. Germline-derived CDR1 and CDR2 are MNHEY and SMNVEV (reference sequence). CDR3 size: 19 residues. Trimming removed 5 bases from V and 0 bases from J; junction bases left unmatched: 14. CDR3 sequence reads: CASSPLVLAGGDSSYEQYF. CDR3 coding DNA: TGTGCCAGCAGTCCCCTGGTACTAGCGGGAGGTGACAGCTCCTACGAGCAGTACTTC.

V usage is TRBV5-1 and J usage is TRBJ2-3; D is unclear. The V and J ends lost 0 bases and 1 base respectively, with 12 bases between them. In germline, CDR1 is SGHRS, CDR2 YFSETQ. The CDR3 consists of 16 residues. In nucleotides, the CDR3 is TGCGCCAGCAGCTTGGGGTTCCGGGTAGGCACAGATACGCAGTATTTT. Translated: CASSLGFRVGTDTQYF.

The chain recombines TRBV30 with TRBJ1-2; D is perhaps TRBD1 (5 bases). There are 14 residues in the CDR3. V was shortened by 3 bases and J by 4 bases, with 15 bases between the two germline ends. Germline V lookup: CDR1 GTSNPN, CDR2 SVGIG (reference sequence). CDR3: CAWSLGGVGYGYTF. The CDR3 DNA sequence: TGTGCCTGGAGCCTTGGGGGGGTCGGCTATGGCTACACCTTC.

The count of this clone is one. This rearrangement joins TRBV28 to TRBJ1-5, with a possible D match to TRBD1 (5 bases). Germline V lookup: CDR1 MDHEN, CDR2 SYDVKM. V was trimmed by 8 bases and J by 2 bases, leaving 7 bases between them. There are 12 residues in the CDR3. CDR3 protein: CASQGGNQPQHF. CDR3 DNA: TGTGCCAGCCAGGGTGGCAATCAGCCCCAGCATTTT.

The V and J genes are TRBV27 and TRBJ2-7; 9 bases are a match to TRBD2. V shed 1 base and J 7 bases; nucleotides not matched to a gene: 11. Germline V lookup: CDR1 MNHEY, CDR2 SMNVEV (reference sequence). The CDR3 length is 16 residues. CDR3: CASSLWGSGSSSEQYF. CDR3 bases: TGTGCCAGCAGTTTATGGGGTAGCGGGAGCTCGAGTGAGCAGTACTTC.

This chain uses TRBV7-2 with TRBJ1-1; D not certain. Germline-derived CDR1 and CDR2 are SGHTA and FQGNSA. V lost 4 bases to trimming and J lost 2 bases, with 8 bases between them. The length of the CDR3 is 13 residues. This CDR3 reads CASSSEGNTEAFF. The CDR3 bases are TGTGCCAGCAGCTCGGAGGGTAACACTGAAGCTTTCTTT. The whole variable domain, remainder taken from reference TRBV7-2 and TRBJ1-1, is GAGVSQSPSNKVTEKGKDVELRCDPISGHTALYWYRQSLGQGLEFLIYFQGNSAPDKSGLPSDRFSAERTGGSVSTLTIQRTQQEDSAVYLCASSSEGNTEAFFGQGTRLTVV.

This rearrangement joins TRBV5-5 to TRBJ1-2, with D perhaps matching TRBD1 (6 bases). The CDR3 has 17 amino acids. Germline V gene lookup returns CDR1 SGHKS and CDR2 YYEKEE (reference sequence). The ends were cut back, 4 bases at V and 6 bases at J, with 25 bases in the middle. The CDR3 reads CASSQDEGDPIWDGYTF. In DNA form, the CDR3 reads TGTGCCAGCAGCCAGGATGAGGGGGACCCTATATGGGATGGCTACACCTTC.

This sequence joins TRBV27 and TRBJ2-5, with D maybe TRBD2 (6 bases). Trimming pared 1 base from V and 4 bases from J, leaving 13 bases between. The CDR3 has 15 residues. Germline lookup yields CDR1 MNHEY and CDR2 SMNVEV (reference sequence). CDR3 sequence (DNA): TGTGCCAGCAGTTTATTCGCTAGCGTGGGAGAGACCCAGTACTTC. Protein product: CASSLFASVGETQYF.

The J gene is TRBJ2-7, the V gene TRBV9; D is unclear. Trimming took 0 bases from V and 1 from J, leaving 14 bases between them. The CDR3 consists of 16 residues. Germline V lookup: CDR1 SGDLS, CDR2 YYNGEE. The CDR3 protein is CASSVGHGVKSYEQYF. Written as DNA, the CDR3 is TGTGCCAGCAGCGTAGGACACGGCGTGAAGTCCTACGAGCAGTACTTC. Looking up the rest from reference TRBV9 and TRBJ2-7 gives the full variable domain: DSGVTQTPKHLITATGQRVTLRCSPRSGDLSVYWYQQSLDQGLQFLIQYYNGEERAKGNILERFSAQQFPDLHSELNLSSLELGDSALYFCASSVGHGVKSYEQYFGPGTRLTVT.

This chain links TRBV6-5 with TRBJ2-2; tentatively, D is TRBD2 (5 bases). CDR1 is MNHEY and CDR2 is SVGAGI in the germline V gene. V was shortened by 6 bases and J by 5 bases, with 16 bases between the two germline ends. The CDR3 runs 15 residues. The CDR3 coding sequence is TGTGCCAGCAGCCTCACTAGGACGACTACCGGGGAGCTGTTTTTT. Translated, it gives CASSLTRTTTGELFF.

About this clone: In the same sample, other DNA sequences code for this CDR3. The genes are TRBV20-1 and TRBJ1-1; TRBD1 is a possible D gene (5 bases). The CDR3 has 10 amino acids. The germline V gene encodes CDR1 DFQATT and CDR2 SNEGSKA (reference sequence). Trimming shortened V by 4 bases and J by 11 bases, and 11 bases separated the two germline ends. For the CDR3, the DNA is TGCAGTGCTACCCAGGGTGAGGCTTTCTTT. It translates to CSATQGEAFF.

The V gene is TRBV11-2, the J gene TRBJ1-6; D remains ambiguous. Germline V lookup: CDR1 SGHAT, CDR2 FQNNGV. Trimming removed 3 bases from V and 10 bases from J, with 7 bases in between. The CDR3 covers 12 residues. CDR3 in DNA: TGTGCCAGCAGCTTGTCCGCGTCACCCCTCCACTTT. Translated: CASSLSASPLHF.

The rearrangement links TRBV29-1 to TRBJ2-5, with TRBD1 matching 7 bases. The CDR3 length is 13 residues. V lost 4 bases, J lost 1 base, and 3 bases stayed unmatched. Germline V gene sequence: CDR1 SQVTM, CDR2 ANQGSEA. The CDR3 is CSVARDSQETQYF. In nucleotides, the CDR3 is TGCAGCGTTGCCCGGGACAGCCAAGAGACCCAGTACTTC.

This clone came up once. V is TRBV27 and J is TRBJ1-1; D unclear. The CDR3 totals 16 residues. The V end lost 0 bases, the J end lost 1 base, and 12 bases lay between the germline ends. The germline V gene has CDR1 MNHEY and CDR2 SMNVEV (reference sequence). The CDR3 loop is CASSLSTPGGNTEAFF. CDR3 bases: TGTGCCAGCAGTTTATCGACCCCTGGCGGGAACACTGAAGCTTTCTTT.

The gene calls are TRBV5-1 and TRBJ2-3; D uncertain. CDR1 and CDR2 from the germline V gene are SGHRS and YFSETQ. The CDR3 covers 14 residues. The V gene lost 1 base and the J gene lost 0 bases, with 6 bases spanning the gap. In nucleotides, the CDR3 is TGCGCCAGCAGCTTGAGCGAGAGCACAGATACGCAGTATTTT. The encoded protein is CASSLSESTDTQYF.

Only a few counts were recorded for this clone. The chain links TRBV27 to TRBJ2-7; TRBD2 matches 10 bases. The germline V gene encodes CDR1 MNHEY and CDR2 SMNVEV (reference sequence). The CDR3 has 14 residues. The V segment lost 3 bases and the J segment 3 bases; nucleotides outside the gene matches: 2. DNA for the CDR3: TGTGCCAGCAGTTTGGCTAGCGGGAGCTACGAGCAGTACTTC. It is translated as CASSLASGSYEQYF.

This chain connects TRBV13 to TRBJ2-5, with TRBD2 matching over 8 bases. The CDR3 runs to 15 residues. Germline V gives CDR1 PRHDT, CDR2 FYEKMQ (reference sequence). The ends lost 2 bases at V and 2 bases at J; junction bases unmatched: 4. The CDR3 nucleotides read TGTGCCAGCAGCTTAAATAGCGGGGCGCAAGAGACCCAGTACTTC. This translates into CASSLNSGAQETQYF.

This clone was seen once. The gene calls are TRBV28 and TRBJ1-4; TRBD1 might be the D (5 bases). Germline CDR1 MDHEN, CDR2 SYDVKM. V shed 3 bases and J shed 5 bases, with 10 bases lying between them. This CDR3 is built from 14 residues. This CDR3 is CASSLGLRNEKLFF. In DNA, the CDR3 is TGTGCCAGCAGTTTGGGGCTACGGAATGAAAAACTGTTTTTT.

This clone was detected only once. This sequence joins TRBV5-4 and TRBJ2-1; 9 nucleotides agree with TRBD1. From germline, CDR1 is SGHNT and CDR2 YYREEE (reference sequence). This CDR3 region has 14 residues. V lost 4 bases, J lost 8 bases, and 7 bases stayed unmatched. CDR3 region: CASSAGQGRDEQFF. CDR3 in DNA: TGTGCCAGCAGCGCCGGACAGGGGAGGGATGAGCAGTTCTTC.

V and J are TRBV9 and TRBJ1-1, with TRBD1 matching 8 bases. The CDR3 covers 15 residues. Germline CDR1 and CDR2: SGDLS and YYNGEE. V shed 4 bases and J 5 bases; nucleotides not matched to a gene: 10. The CDR3 nucleotides are TGTGCCAGCAGCTCACAGACAGGGGAGTCGACTGAAGCTTTCTTT. This codes for CASSSQTGESTEAFF.

J is TRBJ2-7 and V is TRBV9, with 10 nucleotides matching TRBD1. This CDR3 has 13 residues. Germline CDR1 is SGDLS and CDR2 is YYNGEE. V was clipped by 4 bases and J by 6 bases; unmatched bases: 4. The CDR3 region has the DNA TGTGCCAGCAGCCCCGGGACAGGGGCCGAGCAGTACTTC. Protein sequence: CASSPGTGAEQYF. The variable domain in full, with the rest retrieved from reference TRBV9 and TRBJ2-7, is DSGVTQTPKHLITATGQRVTLRCSPRSGDLSVYWYQQSLDQGLQFLIQYYNGEERAKGNILERFSAQQFPDLHSELNLSSLELGDSALYFCASSPGTGAEQYFGPGTRLTVT.

The chain couples TRBV5-1 to TRBJ2-5; maybe TRBD1 (5 bases). The CDR3 spans 15 residues. Germline CDR1 is SGHRS and CDR2 is YFSETQ. Deletions cut 4 bases from V and 4 bases from J, with 17 bases between. In DNA, the CDR3 is TGCGCCAGCAGCCAGGGCAGTTCAGTCATAGAGACCCAGTACTTC. Residues: CASSQGSSVIETQYF.